This T cell receptor (beta chain) was sequenced during a study of T-cell memory formation after mild COVID-19. Study in general: Most TCR clusters belonged to a single donor.

Study-level findings and limits: That cross-reactive memory joined was suggested by some responding clones appearing in pre-infection memory. Whereas later expanders leaned CD4+, clones contracting day 15 to 85 showed a balanced CD4/CD8 makeup.

Comments on this clonotype: Antigen unknown.

The TCR alpha and TCR beta cDNA libraries, bearing sample barcodes and UMIs, were generated by 5'RACE using constant-segment primers. Each CDR3 protein gets one entry after TCRdb re-called the 5' RACE reads with MiXCR. The top ten hold around 0.81% of the sample, which has more than 35,000 distinct CDR3 sequences, roughly 6.1% seen once. Source material: PBMCs or a T cell subset sorted from them (not recorded which). The sequence was obtained from an adult who had mild COVID-19 (a few samples of this study predate the infection). Cell type and time point are not known.

The CDR3 region has the DNA TGTGCCAGCAGTTTAGCCGGGAACGCTGGCTACACCTTC. Protein: CASSLAGNAGYTF. This chain links TRBV12-3 or TRBV12-4 with TRBJ1-2; no reliable D call. The CDR3 consists of 13 residues. Trimming removed 0 bases at V and 7 bases at J, with 9 bases between.